A selection of T cell receptor beta chains follows, all from one sample in a study of beta chain features in type 1 diabetes. Repertoires were generated with immunoSEQ multiplex PCR, while TCRdb's copy carries only in-frame clones and drops some. The sample has about 360,000 clones; over 10% are singletons. The sample was naive CD4+ T cells from blood. The receptor set was obtained from a man younger than 30 in good health. Both conserved end residues are part of each CDR3. Each record gives: J gene, V gene, D gene, clone size, CDR3 DNA, CDR3 protein. A D gene is named only where the DNA matches it firmly. Clone size, where shown, is once, few, many, or a class for clones that have expanded.

TRBJ1-2,TRBV4-3,-,-,TGCGCCAGCAGCCAAGACCGCGGGGTCGGCTATGGCTACACCTTC,CASSQDRGVGYGYTF
TRBJ1-2,TRBV6-6,-,few,TGTGCCAGCCGACAGGAATTATCTAACTATGGCTACACCTTC,CASRQELSNYGYTF
TRBJ2-2,TRBV5-6,TRBD1,few,TGTGCCAGCAGCCTGGCCGGGACAGGGGTGGTCACCGGGGAGCTGTTTTTT,CASSLAGTGVVTGELFF
TRBJ2-7,TRBV28,TRBD2,-,TGTGCCAGCAGTTTGGGACTATACTACGAGCAGTACTTC,CASSLGLYYEQYF
TRBJ2-1,TRBV5-6,TRBD2,-,TGTGCCAGCAGCTTAGGGGGACTAGCGGTTTACAATGAGCAGTTCTTC,CASSLGGLAVYNEQFF
TRBJ1-2,TRBV6-5,TRBD1,-,TGTGCCAGCGGCAGCGGGACAGGGAGGCACTACACCTTC,CASGSGTGRHYTF
TRBJ2-2,TRBV11-2,TRBD2,-,TGTGCCAGCAGCCCGCGGGAGATGTCCGGGGAGCTGTTTTTT,CASSPREMSGELFF
TRBJ2-2,TRBV7-2,-,-,TGTGCCAGCAGCTGGCGAACCGGGTCCACAAACACCGGGGAGCTGTTTTTT,CASSWRTGSTNTGELFF
TRBJ1-4,TRBV4-2,-,few,TGTGCCAGCAGCTTGGCGAGGGAAAAACTGTTTTTT,CASSLAREKLFF
TRBJ2-7,TRBV29-1,TRBD1,few,TGCAGCGTTACCTTGGGACAGGGATACGAGCAGTACTTC,CSVTLGQGYEQYF
TRBJ1-4,TRBV16,TRBD1,few,TGTGCCAGCAGACGTCGGACAGGTGTTAATGAAAAACTGTTTTTT,CASRRRTGVNEKLFF
TRBJ1-4,TRBV30,TRBD1,-,TGTGCCTGGAGTCATCCTATGGGACAGCCCCATGAAAAACTGTTTTTT,CAWSHPMGQPHEKLFF
TRBJ2-7,TRBV7-9,TRBD1,few,TGTGCCAGCAGCTTTCCGGGACAGGGTTCCTACGAGCAGTACTTC,CASSFPGQGSYEQYF
TRBJ2-7,TRBV5-1,TRBD1,few,TGCGCCAGCAGCTTTTTCACAGGGGGCCCCTACGAGCAGTACTTC,CASSFFTGGPYEQYF
TRBJ1-2,TRBV27,-,-,TGTGCCAGCAGTTTCCTCGACAGAACTAACTATGGCTACACCTTC,CASSFLDRTNYGYTF
TRBJ1-1,TRBV29-1,-,-,TGCAGCGTTGGGGGGGACACTGAAGCTTTCTTT,CSVGGDTEAFF
TRBJ1-1,TRBV6-5,TRBD1,-,TGTGCCAGCAGGCGACAGGGGGGAAACACTGAAGCTTTCTTT,CASRRQGGNTEAFF
TRBJ2-7,TRBV5-5,TRBD1,-,TGTGCCAGCAGCATATACGGACAGGACTACGAGCAGTACTTC,CASSIYGQDYEQYF
TRBJ2-1,TRBV5-4,-,few,TGTGCCAGCAGCTCCCGGACTGGCCCAAGCTCCTACAATGAGCAGTTCTTC,CASSSRTGPSSYNEQFF
TRBJ2-7,TRBV29-1,-,few,TGCAGCGTTGAGACCCAACTACTCGAGCAGTACTTC,CSVETQLLEQYF
TRBJ2-2,TRBV9,TRBD2,once,TGTGCCAGCAGCGTCCGACTGACTAGCGGGAGAACCAACACCGGGGAGCTGTTTTTT,CASSVRLTSGRTNTGELFF
TRBJ2-7,TRBV15,-,few,TGTGCCACCAGCCTTCAGGGGGGCGGGCCAGGTACTTCCTACGAGCAGTACTTC,CATSLQGGGPGTSYEQYF
TRBJ2-1,TRBV27,-,few,TGTGCCAGCAGTTTCAGACGGGGTAATGAGCAGTTCTTC,CASSFRRGNEQFF
TRBJ2-2,TRBV28,-,few,TGTGCCAGCAGTGCTCCGGGACAACACACCGGGGAGCTGTTTTTT,CASSAPGQHTGELFF
TRBJ2-5,TRBV30,-,-,TGTGCCTGGAGTGTCGGGGATCGGGAGACCCAGTACTTC,CAWSVGDRETQYF
TRBJ2-2,TRBV9,-,few,TGTGCCAGCAGCCTGAACAGGGAGTACACCGGGGAGCTGTTTTTT,CASSLNREYTGELFF
TRBJ1-2,TRBV7-9,-,-,TGTGCCAGCAGCTTAGTTAGTATTTACCGTTATGGCTACACCTTC,CASSLVSIYRYGYTF
TRBJ2-7,TRBV19,TRBD1,-,TGTGCCAGCGGGACAGCCCCTCCTTTCGAGCAGTACTTC,CASGTAPPFEQYF
TRBJ1-1,TRBV7-8,-,-,TGTGCCAGCAGCTTAGACTTATCGACTGAAGCTTTCTTT,CASSLDLSTEAFF
TRBJ2-2,TRBV6-6,TRBD1,-,TGTGCCAGCAGGACCGGGACAGCGAACACCGGGGAGCTGTTTTTT,CASRTGTANTGELFF
TRBJ1-2,TRBV5-1,TRBD1,-,TGCGCCAGCAGCTATACGGGACAGGACTATGGCTACACCTTC,CASSYTGQDYGYTF
TRBJ2-7,TRBV28,TRBD2,-,TGTGCCAGCACGGCCCAGGCTAGCGGTACCTACGAGCAGTACTTC,CASTAQASGTYEQYF
TRBJ2-7,TRBV18,TRBD2,-,TGTGCCAGCTCACCACGGAGCACCAAGGGGAGCGGGGGATATTACGAGCAGTACTTC,CASSPRSTKGSGGYYEQYF
TRBJ2-7,TRBV9,TRBD2,-,TGTGCCAGCAGCGTAGATGGCGGGAGAACCTACGAGCAGTACTTC,CASSVDGGRTYEQYF
TRBJ2-7,TRBV19,-,few,TGTGCCAGTCGGGGGAGGATCGAGCAGTACTTC,CASRGRIEQYF
TRBJ2-5,TRBV29-1,TRBD2,many,TGCAGCGTTGTCCGGGAGGGGGAGACCCAGTACTTC,CSVVREGETQYF
TRBJ2-7,TRBV5-4,-,few,TGTGCCAGCAGCTGGTACTCAACCTACGAGCAGTACTTC,CASSWYSTYEQYF
TRBJ2-6,TRBV4-1,-,few,TGCGCCAGCAGCCAAGATTTCCCCCGCGATCCAAGCTCTGGGGCCAACGTCCTGACTTTC,CASSQDFPRDPSSGANVLTF
TRBJ2-5,TRBV15,TRBD1,few,TGTGCCACCAGCAGAGGACAGGGGGCTCCGGTAGAGACCCAGTACTTC,CATSRGQGAPVETQYF
TRBJ2-1,TRBV27,-,few,TGTGCCAGCAGTTTATCTTTCTGGGGCCGGGACACTACCAATGAGCAGTTCTTC,CASSLSFWGRDTTNEQFF
TRBJ2-3,TRBV6-5,-,few,TGTGCCAGCATGCGGGGTAGAGGAGATACGCAGTATTTT,CASMRGRGDTQYF
TRBJ2-4,TRBV21-1,-,few,TGTGCCAGCAGCAAAAAGTCAGGGACAGTAAACATTCAGTACTTC,CASSKKSGTVNIQYF
TRBJ2-3,TRBV11-2,-,few,TGTGCCAGCAGCTTAGATATGGGAGCCCTTAGCACAGATACGCAGTATTTT,CASSLDMGALSTDTQYF
TRBJ1-1,TRBV6-5,-,-,TGTGCCAGCAGTTACTCTGTAGATACCACTGAAGCTTTCTTT,CASSYSVDTTEAFF
TRBJ2-3,TRBV5-1,-,few,TGCGCCAGCAGCTTCAACACAGATACGCAGTATTTT,CASSFNTDTQYF
TRBJ2-1,TRBV7-3,TRBD2,few,TGTGCCAGCAGCTCCCGACTAGCGAATGAGCAGTTCTTC,CASSSRLANEQFF
TRBJ1-1,TRBV7-9,-,-,TGTGCCAGCACCCGAGGGGGAGGGTTGAACACTGAAGCTTTCTTT,CASTRGGGLNTEAFF
TRBJ1-5,TRBV5-1,-,few,TGCGCCAGCAGCTTCGCAGACATATCCCGAACGTATAGCAATCAGCCCCAGCATTTT,CASSFADISRTYSNQPQHF
TRBJ1-1,TRBV4-2,-,-,TGTGCCAGCAGCCAGGTCAATAGGGAGACTGAAGCTTTCTTT,CASSQVNRETEAFF
TRBJ2-2,TRBV5-6,TRBD2,-,TGTGCCAGCAGCGTACGGGGACTAGCGGCGAACACCGGGGAGCTGTTTTTT,CASSVRGLAANTGELFF
TRBJ2-1,TRBV2,-,-,TGTGCCAGCACTTCTAGCCCTTCCTACAATGAGCAGTTCTTC,CASTSSPSYNEQFF
TRBJ2-7,TRBV29-1,TRBD1,few,TGCAGCGTTGTTGGGGACAGGCTATCCTACGAGCAGTACTTC,CSVVGDRLSYEQYF
TRBJ2-3,TRBV5-1,-,few,TGCGCCAGCAGCTTGGGACAGAACACAGATACGCAGTATTTT,CASSLGQNTDTQYF
TRBJ2-7,TRBV29-1,TRBD2,-,TGCAGCGTTGGGTCGATAGCGGGAGGCGGGGCTCGGGAGCAGTACTTC,CSVGSIAGGGAREQYF
TRBJ1-1,TRBV6-6,-,few,TGTGCCAGCAGTTCCAGCACTGAAGCTTTCTTT,CASSSSTEAFF
TRBJ2-1,TRBV29-1,TRBD2,few,TGCAGCGTTGATCGCGGGAGCGCGAATGAGCAGTTCTTC,CSVDRGSANEQFF
TRBJ2-3,TRBV9,-,few,TGTGCCAGCGGAAGAGTTAGCGGAGCGAACACAGATACGCAGTATTTT,CASGRVSGANTDTQYF
TRBJ2-3,TRBV18,TRBD2,few,TGTGCCAGCTCACCCTCGGGCGGGAGGGCCACAGATACGCAGTATTTT,CASSPSGGRATDTQYF